This TCR beta chain was sequenced during a study of blood T cell repertoires in COVID-19. TCRdb's copy holds only in-frame clones and misses some; the assay was immunoSEQ multiplex PCR. This table has about 230,000 clones, about 80% appearing once. The CDR3 loop spans 14 amino acids. V lost 5 bases to trimming and J lost 3 bases, with 10 bases between them. Germline lookup yields CDR1 MNHEY and CDR2 SVGEGT. The sequence derives from a woman aged 50 to 60 with acute or convalescent COVID-19. This rearrangement joins TRBV6-2 or TRBV6-3 to TRBJ2-2, with D possibly TRBD1 on 5 matching bases. Sequencing input: peripheral blood. The CDR3 loop reads CASSRDSYTGELFF. The CDR3 nucleotides read TGTGCCAGCAGTCGAGACAGCTACACCGGGGAGCTGTTTTTT.